Listed here is a single TCR beta chain. TCRdb keeps only in-frame clones here, not all; method: immunoSEQ multiplex PCR. The table lists approximately 100,000 clones, about four fifths of them singletons. This record belongs to a study of blood T cell repertoires in COVID-19. The source is a human donor in a cohort sampled during active COVID-19. Sequencing input: peripheral blood.

CDR3 in DNA: TGCGCCAGCAGCCAAGAAGGGACTAGCGGGAGGCCCCACGAGCAGTACTTC. It yields the protein CASSQEGTSGRPHEQYF. This rearrangement joins TRBV4-1 to TRBJ2-7, with 15 bases fitting TRBD2. CDR1 and CDR2 from the germline V gene are MGHRA and YSYEKL. Germline trimming cut 0 bases from V and 5 bases from J; bases unmatched to any gene: 5. This CDR3 is 17 amino acids long.